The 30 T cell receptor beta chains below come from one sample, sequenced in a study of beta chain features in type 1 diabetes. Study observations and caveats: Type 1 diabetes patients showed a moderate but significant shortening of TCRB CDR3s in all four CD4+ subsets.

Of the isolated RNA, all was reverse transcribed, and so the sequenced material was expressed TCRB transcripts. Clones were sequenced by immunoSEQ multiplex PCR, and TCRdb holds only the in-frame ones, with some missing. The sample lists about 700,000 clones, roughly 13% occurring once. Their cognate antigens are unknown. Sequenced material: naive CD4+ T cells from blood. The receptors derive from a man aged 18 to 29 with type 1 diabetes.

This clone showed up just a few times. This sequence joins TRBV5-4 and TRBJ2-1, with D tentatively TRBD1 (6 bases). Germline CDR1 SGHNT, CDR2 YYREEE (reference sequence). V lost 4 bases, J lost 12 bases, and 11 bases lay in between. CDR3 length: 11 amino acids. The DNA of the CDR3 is TGTGCCAGCAGCCAAGGACAGTGGCAGTTCTTC. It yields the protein CASSQGQWQFF.

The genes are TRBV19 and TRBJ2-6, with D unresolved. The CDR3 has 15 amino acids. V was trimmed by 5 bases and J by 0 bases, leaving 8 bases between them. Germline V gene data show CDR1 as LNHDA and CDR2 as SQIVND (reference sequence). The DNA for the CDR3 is TGTGCCAGTAGTTTACAGTTCTCTGGGGCCAACGTCCTGACTTTC. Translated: CASSLQFSGANVLTF.

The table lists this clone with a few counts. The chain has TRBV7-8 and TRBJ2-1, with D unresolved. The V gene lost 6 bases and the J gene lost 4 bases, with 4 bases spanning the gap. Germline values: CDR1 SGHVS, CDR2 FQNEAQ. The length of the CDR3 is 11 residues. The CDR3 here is CASRMYNEQFF. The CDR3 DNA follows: TGTGCCAGCAGGATGTACAATGAGCAGTTCTTC.

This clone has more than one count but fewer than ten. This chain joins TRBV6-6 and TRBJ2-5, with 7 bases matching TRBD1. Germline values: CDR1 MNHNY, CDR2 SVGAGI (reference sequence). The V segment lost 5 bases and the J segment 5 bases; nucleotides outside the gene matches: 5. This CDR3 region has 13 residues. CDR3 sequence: CASSQTGRETQYF. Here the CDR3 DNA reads TGTGCCAGCAGTCAGACAGGGCGGGAGACCCAGTACTTC.

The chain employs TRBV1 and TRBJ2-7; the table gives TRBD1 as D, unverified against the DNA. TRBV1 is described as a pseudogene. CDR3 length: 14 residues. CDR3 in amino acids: CTSTPGQGTYEQYF. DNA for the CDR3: TGCACCAGCACCCCGGGACAGGGGACCTACGAGCAGTACTTC.

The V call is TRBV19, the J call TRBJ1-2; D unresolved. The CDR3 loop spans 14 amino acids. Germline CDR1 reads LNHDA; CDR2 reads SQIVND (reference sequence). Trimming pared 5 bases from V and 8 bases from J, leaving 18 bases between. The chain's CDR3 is CASSSDLGSQGYTF. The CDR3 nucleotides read TGTGCCAGTAGTTCGGACCTCGGGAGCCAGGGCTACACCTTC. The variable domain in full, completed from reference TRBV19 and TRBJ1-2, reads DGGITQSPKYLFRKEGQNVTLSCEQNLNHDAMYWYRQDPGQGLRLIYYSQIVNDFQKGDIAEGYSVSREKKESFPLTVTSAQKNPTAFYLCASSSDLGSQGYTFGSGTRLTVV.

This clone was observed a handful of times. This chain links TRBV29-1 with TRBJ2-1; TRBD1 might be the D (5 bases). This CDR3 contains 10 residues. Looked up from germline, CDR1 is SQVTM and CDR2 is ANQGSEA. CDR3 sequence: CTTGAREQFF. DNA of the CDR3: TGCACTACTGGGGCCAGGGAGCAGTTCTTC.

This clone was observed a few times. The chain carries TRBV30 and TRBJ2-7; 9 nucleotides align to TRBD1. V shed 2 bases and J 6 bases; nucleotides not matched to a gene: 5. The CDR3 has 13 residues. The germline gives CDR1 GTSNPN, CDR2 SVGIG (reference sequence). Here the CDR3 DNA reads TGTGCCTGGAGTTATACAGGGGGCGGCGAGCAGTACTTC. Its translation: CAWSYTGGGEQYF.

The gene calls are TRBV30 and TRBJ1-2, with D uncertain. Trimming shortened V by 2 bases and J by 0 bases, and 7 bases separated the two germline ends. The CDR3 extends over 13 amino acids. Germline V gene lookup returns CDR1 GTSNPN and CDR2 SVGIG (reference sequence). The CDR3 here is CAWSPGANYGYTF. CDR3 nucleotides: TGTGCCTGGAGTCCGGGAGCTAACTATGGCTACACCTTC.

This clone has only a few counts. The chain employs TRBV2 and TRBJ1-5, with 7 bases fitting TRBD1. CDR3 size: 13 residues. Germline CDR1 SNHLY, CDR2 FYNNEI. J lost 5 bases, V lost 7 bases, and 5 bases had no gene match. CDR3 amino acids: CASKWTGDQPQHF. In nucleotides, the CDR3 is TGTGCCAGCAAGTGGACAGGAGATCAGCCCCAGCATTTT.

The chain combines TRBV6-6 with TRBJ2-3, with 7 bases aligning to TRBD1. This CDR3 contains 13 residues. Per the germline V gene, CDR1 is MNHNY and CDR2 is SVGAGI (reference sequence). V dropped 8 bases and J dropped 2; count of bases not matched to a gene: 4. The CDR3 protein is CASRDSNTDTQYF. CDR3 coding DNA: TGTGCCAGCCGGGACAGCAACACAGATACGCAGTATTTT.

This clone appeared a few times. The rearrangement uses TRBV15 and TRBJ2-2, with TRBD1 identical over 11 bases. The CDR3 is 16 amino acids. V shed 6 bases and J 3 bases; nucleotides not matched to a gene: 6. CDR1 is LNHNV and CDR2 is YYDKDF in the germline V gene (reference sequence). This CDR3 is CATRPPGQGDTGELFF. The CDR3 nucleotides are TGTGCCACCAGGCCGCCGGGACAGGGGGACACCGGGGAGCTGTTTTTT.

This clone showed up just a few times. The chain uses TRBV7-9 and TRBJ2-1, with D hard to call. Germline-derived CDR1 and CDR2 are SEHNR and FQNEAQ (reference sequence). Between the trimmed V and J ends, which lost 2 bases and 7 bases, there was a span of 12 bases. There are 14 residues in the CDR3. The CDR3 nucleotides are TGTGCCAGCAGCTTAATCCCGCTGTATAATGAGCAGTTCTTC. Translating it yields CASSLIPLYNEQFF.

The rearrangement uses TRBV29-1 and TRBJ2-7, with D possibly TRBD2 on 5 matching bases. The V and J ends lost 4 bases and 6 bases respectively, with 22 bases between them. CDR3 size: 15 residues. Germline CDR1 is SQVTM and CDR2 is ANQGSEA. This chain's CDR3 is CSVGASPSDTGEQYF. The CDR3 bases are TGCAGCGTTGGGGCTAGCCCCTCTGATACGGGCGAGCAGTACTTC.

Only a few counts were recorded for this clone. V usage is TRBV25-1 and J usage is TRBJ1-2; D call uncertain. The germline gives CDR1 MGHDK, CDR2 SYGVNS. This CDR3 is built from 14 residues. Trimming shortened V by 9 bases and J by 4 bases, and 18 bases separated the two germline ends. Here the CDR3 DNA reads TGTGCCAGTGCGGCGGTACAGTCGAGCTATGGCTACACCTTC. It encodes CASAAVQSSYGYTF.

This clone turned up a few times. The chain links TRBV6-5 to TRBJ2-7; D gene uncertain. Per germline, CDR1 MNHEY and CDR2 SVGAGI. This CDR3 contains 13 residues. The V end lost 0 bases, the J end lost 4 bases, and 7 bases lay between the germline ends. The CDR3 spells CASSYSTLYEQYF. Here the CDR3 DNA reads TGTGCCAGCAGTTACTCGACTTTATACGAGCAGTACTTC.

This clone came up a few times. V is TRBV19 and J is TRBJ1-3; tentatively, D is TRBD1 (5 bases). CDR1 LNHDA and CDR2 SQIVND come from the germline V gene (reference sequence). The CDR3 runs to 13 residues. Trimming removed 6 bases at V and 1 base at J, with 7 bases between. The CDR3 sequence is CASRRGSGNTIYF. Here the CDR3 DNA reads TGTGCCAGTAGAAGGGGATCTGGAAACACCATATATTTT. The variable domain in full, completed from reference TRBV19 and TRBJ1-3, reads DGGITQSPKYLFRKEGQNVTLSCEQNLNHDAMYWYRQDPGQGLRLIYYSQIVNDFQKGDIAEGYSVSREKKESFPLTVTSAQKNPTAFYLCASRRGSGNTIYFGEGSWLTVV.

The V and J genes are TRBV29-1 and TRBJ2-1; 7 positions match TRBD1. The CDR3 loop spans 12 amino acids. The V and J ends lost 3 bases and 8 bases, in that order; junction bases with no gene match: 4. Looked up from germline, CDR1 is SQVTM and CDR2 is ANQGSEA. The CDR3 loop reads CSVERGQDEQFF. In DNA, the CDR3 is TGCAGCGTTGAGAGGGGGCAGGATGAGCAGTTCTTC.

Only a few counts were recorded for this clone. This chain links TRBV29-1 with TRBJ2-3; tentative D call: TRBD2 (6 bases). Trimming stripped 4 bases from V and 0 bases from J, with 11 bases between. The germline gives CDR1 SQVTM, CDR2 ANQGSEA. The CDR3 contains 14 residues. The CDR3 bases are TGCAGCGTTGCAGAGGGGACTAGCACAGATACGCAGTATTTT. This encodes CSVAEGTSTDTQYF.

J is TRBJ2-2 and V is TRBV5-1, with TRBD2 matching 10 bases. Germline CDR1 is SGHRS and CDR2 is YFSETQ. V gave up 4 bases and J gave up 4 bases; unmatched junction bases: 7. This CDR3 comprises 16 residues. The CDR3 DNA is TGCGCCAGCAGCCCCCCTAGCGGGGGAACCACCGGGGAGCTGTTTTTT. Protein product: CASSPPSGGTTGELFF. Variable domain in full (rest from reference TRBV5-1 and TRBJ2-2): KAGVTQTPRYLIKTRGQQVTLSCSPISGHRSVSWYQQTPGQGLQFLFEYFSETQRNKGNFPGRFSGRQFSNSRSEMNVSTLELGDSALYLCASSPPSGGTTGELFFGEGSRLTVL.

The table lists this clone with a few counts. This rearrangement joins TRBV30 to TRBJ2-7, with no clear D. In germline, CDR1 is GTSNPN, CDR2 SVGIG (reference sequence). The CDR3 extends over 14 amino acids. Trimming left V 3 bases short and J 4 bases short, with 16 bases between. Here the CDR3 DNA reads TGTGCCTGGAGCCCCGGCGGCAGCTTATACGAGCAGTACTTC. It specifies CAWSPGGSLYEQYF.

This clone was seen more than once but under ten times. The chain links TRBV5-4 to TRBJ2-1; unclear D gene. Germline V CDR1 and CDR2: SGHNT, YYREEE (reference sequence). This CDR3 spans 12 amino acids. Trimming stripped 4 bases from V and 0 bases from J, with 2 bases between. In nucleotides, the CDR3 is TGTGCCAGCAGCGCCTCCTACAATGAGCAGTTCTTC. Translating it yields CASSASYNEQFF.

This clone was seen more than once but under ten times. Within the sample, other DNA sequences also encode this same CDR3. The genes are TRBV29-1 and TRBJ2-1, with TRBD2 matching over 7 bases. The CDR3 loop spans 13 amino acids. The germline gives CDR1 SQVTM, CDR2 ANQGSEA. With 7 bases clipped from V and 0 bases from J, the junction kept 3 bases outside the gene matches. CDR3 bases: TGCAGCGCCGGGGGGTCCTCCTACAATGAGCAGTTCTTC. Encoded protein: CSAGGSSYNEQFF.

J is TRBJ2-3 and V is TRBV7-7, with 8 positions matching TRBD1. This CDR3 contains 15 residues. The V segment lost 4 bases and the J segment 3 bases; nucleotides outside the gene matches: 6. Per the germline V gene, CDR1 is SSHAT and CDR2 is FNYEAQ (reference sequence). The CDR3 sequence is CASSSGQGGTDTQYF. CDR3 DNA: TGTGCCAGCAGCTCAGGACAGGGAGGTACAGATACGCAGTATTTT.

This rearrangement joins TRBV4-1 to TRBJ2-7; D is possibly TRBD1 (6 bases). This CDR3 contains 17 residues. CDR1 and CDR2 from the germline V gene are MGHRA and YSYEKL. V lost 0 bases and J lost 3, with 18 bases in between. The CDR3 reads CASSQDEGLTGYYEQYF. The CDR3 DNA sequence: TGCGCCAGCAGCCAAGATGAGGGTTTGACAGGCTACTACGAGCAGTACTTC.

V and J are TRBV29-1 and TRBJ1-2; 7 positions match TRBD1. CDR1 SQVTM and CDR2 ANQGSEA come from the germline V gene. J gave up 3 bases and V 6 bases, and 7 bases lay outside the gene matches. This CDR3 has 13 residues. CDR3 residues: CSVGIQGDYGYTF. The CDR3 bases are TGCAGCGTCGGGATTCAGGGGGACTATGGCTACACCTTC.

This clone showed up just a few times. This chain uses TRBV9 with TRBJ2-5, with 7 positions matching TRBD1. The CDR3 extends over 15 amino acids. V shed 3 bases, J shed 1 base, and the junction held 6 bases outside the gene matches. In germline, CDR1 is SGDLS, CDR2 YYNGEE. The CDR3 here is CASSARTGPQETQYF. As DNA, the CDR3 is TGTGCCAGCAGCGCCCGGACAGGCCCCCAAGAGACCCAGTACTTC.

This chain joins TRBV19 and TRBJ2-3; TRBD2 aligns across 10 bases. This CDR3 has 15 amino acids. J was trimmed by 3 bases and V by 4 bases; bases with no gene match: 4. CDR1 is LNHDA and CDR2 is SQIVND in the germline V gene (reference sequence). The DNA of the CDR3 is TGTGCCAGTAGTACCGGGACTAGCGCTACAGATACGCAGTATTTT. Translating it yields CASSTGTSATDTQYF.

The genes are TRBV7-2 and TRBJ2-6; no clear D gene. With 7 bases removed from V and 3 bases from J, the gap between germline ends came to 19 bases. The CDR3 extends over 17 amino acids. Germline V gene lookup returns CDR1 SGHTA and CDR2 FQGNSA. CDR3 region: CASTNRIGKDGANVLTF. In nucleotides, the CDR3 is TGTGCCAGCACCAATAGAATAGGGAAGGATGGGGCCAACGTCCTGACTTTC.

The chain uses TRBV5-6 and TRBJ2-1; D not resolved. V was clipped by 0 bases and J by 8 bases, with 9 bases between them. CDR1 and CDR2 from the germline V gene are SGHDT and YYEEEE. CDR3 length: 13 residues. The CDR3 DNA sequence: TGTGCCAGCAGCTTGGCTGCAAATGATGAGCAGTTCTTC. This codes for CASSLAANDEQFF.